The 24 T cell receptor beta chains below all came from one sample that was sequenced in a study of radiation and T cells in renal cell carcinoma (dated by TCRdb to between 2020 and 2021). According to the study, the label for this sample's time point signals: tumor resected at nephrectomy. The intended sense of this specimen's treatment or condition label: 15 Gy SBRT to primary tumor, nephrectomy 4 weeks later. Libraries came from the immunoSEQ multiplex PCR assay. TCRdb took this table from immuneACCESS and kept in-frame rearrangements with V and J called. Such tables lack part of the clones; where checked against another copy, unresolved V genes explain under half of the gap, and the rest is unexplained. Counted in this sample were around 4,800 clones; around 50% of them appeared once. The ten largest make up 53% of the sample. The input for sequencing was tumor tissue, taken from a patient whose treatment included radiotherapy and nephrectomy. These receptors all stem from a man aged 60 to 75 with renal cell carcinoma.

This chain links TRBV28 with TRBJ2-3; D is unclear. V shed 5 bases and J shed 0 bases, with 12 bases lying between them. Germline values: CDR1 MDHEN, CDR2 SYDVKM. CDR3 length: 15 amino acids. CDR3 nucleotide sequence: TGTGCCAGCAGTCCCCCTACGGCTAGCACAGATACGCAGTATTTT. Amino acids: CASSPPTASTDTQYF.

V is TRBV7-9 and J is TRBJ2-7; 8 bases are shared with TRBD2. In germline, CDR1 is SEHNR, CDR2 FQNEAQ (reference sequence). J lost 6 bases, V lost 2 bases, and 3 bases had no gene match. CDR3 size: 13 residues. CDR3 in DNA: TGTGCCAGCAGCTTATACGGGAGGGGCGAGCAGTACTTC. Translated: CASSLYGRGEQYF.

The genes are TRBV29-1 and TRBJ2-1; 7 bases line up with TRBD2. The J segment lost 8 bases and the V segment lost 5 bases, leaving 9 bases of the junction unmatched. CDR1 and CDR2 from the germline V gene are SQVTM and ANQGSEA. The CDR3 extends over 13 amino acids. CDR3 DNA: TGCAGCGTTTTTGCGGGAGACAGTTATGAGCAGTTCTTC. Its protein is CSVFAGDSYEQFF.

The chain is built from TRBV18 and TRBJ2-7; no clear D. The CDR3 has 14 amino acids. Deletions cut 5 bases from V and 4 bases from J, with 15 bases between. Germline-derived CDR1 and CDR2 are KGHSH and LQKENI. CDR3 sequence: CASSSVGRNYEQYF. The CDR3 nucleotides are TGTGCCAGCTCAAGCGTCGGCAGAAATTACGAGCAGTACTTC.

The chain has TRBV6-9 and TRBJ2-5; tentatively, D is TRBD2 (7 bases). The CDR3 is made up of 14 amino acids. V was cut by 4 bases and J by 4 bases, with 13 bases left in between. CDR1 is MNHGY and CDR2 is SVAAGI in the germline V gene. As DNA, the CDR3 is TGTGCCAGCAGTTCCAAAGGGGGGGGAGAGACCCAGTACTTC. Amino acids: CASSSKGGGETQYF.

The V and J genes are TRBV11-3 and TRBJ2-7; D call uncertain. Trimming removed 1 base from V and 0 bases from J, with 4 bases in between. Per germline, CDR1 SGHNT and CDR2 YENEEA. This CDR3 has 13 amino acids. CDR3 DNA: TGTGCCAGCAGCTTAGCCTCCTCCTACGAGCAGTACTTC. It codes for CASSLASSYEQYF.

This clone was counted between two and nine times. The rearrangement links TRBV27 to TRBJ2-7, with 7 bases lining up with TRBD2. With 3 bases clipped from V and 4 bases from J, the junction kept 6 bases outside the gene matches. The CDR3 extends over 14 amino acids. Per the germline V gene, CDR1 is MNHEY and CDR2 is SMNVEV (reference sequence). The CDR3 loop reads CASSFGGGEYEQYF. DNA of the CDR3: TGTGCCAGCAGTTTCGGCGGGGGAGAGTACGAGCAGTACTTC.

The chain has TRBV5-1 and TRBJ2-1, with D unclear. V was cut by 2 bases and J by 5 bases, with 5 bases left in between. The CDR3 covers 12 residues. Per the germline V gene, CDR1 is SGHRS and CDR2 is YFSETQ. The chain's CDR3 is CASSFVDNEQFF. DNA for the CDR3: TGCGCCAGCAGCTTCGTAGACAATGAGCAGTTCTTC.

The DNA of the CDR3 is TGTGCCAGCAGTCTAACACCGAATCAGCCCCAGCATTTT. Protein product: CASSLTPNQPQHF. This sequence joins TRBV7-6 and TRBJ1-5; D gene unclear. Per the germline V gene, CDR1 is SGHVS and CDR2 is FNYEAQ. V lost 6 bases, J lost 4 bases, and 10 bases lay in between. The CDR3 sequence is 13 residues long.

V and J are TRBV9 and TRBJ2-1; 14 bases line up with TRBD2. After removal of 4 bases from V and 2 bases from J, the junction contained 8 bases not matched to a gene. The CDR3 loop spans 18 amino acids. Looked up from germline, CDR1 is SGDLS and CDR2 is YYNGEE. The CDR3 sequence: CASSLGTSGSAPYNEQFF. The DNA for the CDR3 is TGTGCCAGCAGCCTAGGGACTAGCGGGAGCGCACCCTACAATGAGCAGTTCTTC. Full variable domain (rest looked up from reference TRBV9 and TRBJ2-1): DSGVTQTPKHLITATGQRVTLRCSPRSGDLSVYWYQQSLDQGLQFLIQYYNGEERAKGNILERFSAQQFPDLHSELNLSSLELGDSALYFCASSLGTSGSAPYNEQFFGPGTRLTVL.

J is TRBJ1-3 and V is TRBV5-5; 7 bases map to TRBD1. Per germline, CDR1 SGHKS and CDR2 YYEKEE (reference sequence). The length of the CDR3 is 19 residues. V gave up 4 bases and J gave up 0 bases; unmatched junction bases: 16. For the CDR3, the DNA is TGTGCCAGCAGCCCTCGGGGCGGGACAGAACCATACTCTGGAAACACCATATATTTT. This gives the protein CASSPRGGTEPYSGNTIYF. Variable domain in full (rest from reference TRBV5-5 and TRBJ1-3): DAGVTQSPTHLIKTRGQQVTLRCSPISGHKSVSWYQQVLGQGPQFIFQYYEKEERGRGNFPDRFSARQFPNYSSELNVNALLLGDSALYLCASSPRGGTEPYSGNTIYFGEGSWLTVV.

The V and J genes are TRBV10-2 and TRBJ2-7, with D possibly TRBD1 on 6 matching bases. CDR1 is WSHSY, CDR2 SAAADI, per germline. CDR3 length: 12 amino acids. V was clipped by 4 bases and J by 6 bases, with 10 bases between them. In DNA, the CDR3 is TGCGCCAGCAGTGGACAAGGGGGCGAGCAGTACTTC. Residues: CASSGQGGEQYF.

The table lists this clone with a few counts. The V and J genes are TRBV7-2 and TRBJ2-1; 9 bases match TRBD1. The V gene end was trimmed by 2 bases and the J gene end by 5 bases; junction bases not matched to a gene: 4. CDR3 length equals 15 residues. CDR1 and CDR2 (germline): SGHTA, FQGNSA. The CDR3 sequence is CASSLWDRANNEQFF. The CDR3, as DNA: TGTGCCAGCAGCTTATGGGACAGGGCTAACAATGAGCAGTTCTTC.

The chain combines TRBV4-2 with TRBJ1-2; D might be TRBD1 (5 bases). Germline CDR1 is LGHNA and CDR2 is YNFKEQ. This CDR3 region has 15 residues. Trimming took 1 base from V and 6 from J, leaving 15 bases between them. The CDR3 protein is CASSQGEQEIHGYTF. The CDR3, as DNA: TGTGCCAGCAGCCAAGGGGAACAGGAGATACATGGCTACACCTTC.

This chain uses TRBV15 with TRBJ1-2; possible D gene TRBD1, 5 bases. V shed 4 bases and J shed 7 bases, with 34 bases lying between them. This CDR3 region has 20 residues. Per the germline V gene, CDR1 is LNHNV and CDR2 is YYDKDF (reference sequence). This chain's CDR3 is CATSKGLASGQGESLSGYTF. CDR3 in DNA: TGTGCCACCAGCAAAGGGCTGGCCTCTGGGCAGGGAGAAAGCTTAAGTGGCTACACCTTC.

CDR3: CASSSGTGPYEQYF. The CDR3 DNA sequence: TGTGCCAGCTCATCCGGGACTGGGCCCTACGAGCAGTACTTC. The chain uses TRBV18 and TRBJ2-7, with D perhaps matching TRBD2 (6 bases). This CDR3 contains 14 residues. Germline V gene sequence: CDR1 KGHSH, CDR2 LQKENI. Trimming pared 5 bases from V and 2 bases from J, leaving 13 bases between.

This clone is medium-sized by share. CDR3 nucleotides: TGTGCCAGCAGTGACCCGACTAGCGGGAGAAACTCCTACGAGCAGTACTTC. It encodes CASSDPTSGRNSYEQYF. V gene TRBV6-1 combines with J gene TRBJ2-7, with TRBD2 matching 12 bases. The length of the CDR3 is 17 residues. Germline V gives CDR1 MNHNS, CDR2 SASEGT. J was trimmed by 0 bases and V by 3 bases; bases with no gene match: 6.

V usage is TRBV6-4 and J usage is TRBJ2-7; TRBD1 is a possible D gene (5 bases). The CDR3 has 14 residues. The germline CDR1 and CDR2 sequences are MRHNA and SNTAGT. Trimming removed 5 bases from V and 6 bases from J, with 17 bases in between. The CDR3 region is CASSLTQGWIEQYF. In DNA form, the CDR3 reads TGTGCCAGCAGTTTAACCCAGGGTTGGATCGAGCAGTACTTC.

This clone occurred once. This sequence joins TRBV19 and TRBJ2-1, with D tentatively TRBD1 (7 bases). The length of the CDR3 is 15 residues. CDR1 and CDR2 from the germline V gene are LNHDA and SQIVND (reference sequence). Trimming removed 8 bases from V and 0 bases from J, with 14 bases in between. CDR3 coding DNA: TGTGCCAGTCGGAGGGGGCCGAGCTCCTACAATGAGCAGTTCTTC. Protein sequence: CASRRGPSSYNEQFF.

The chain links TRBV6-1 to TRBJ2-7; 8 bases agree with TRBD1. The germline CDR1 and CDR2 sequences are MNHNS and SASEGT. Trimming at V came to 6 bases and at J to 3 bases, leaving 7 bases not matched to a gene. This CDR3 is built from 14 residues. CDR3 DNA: TGTGCCAGCAGAGCAGGGGGCTTTGACTACGAGCAGTACTTC. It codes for CASRAGGFDYEQYF.

Here the CDR3 reads CASSSDLSSGSAYEQYF. The CDR3 DNA reads as TGTGCCAGCAGCTCCGATCTGTCTAGCGGGAGCGCCTACGAGCAGTACTTC. V usage is TRBV7-9 and J usage is TRBJ2-7; 10 positions agree with TRBD2. The V segment lost 4 bases and the J segment 2 bases; nucleotides outside the gene matches: 11. The germline CDR1 and CDR2 sequences are SEHNR and FQNEAQ (reference sequence). The CDR3 sequence is 17 residues long.

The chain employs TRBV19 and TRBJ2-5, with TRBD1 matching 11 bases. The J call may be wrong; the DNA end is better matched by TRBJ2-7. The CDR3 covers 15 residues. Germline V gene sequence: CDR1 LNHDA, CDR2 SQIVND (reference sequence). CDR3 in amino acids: CASTPGQGVSYEQYF. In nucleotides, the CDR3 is TGTGCCAGTACTCCGGGACAGGGGGTGTCCTACGAGCAGTACTTC.

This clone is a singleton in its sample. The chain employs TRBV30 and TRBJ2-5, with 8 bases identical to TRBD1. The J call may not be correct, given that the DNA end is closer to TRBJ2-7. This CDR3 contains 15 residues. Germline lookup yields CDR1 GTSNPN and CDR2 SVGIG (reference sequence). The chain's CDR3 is CAWTPRRGLSYEQYF. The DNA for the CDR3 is TGTGCCTGGACCCCGCGCAGGGGGCTCTCCTACGAGCAGTACTTC.

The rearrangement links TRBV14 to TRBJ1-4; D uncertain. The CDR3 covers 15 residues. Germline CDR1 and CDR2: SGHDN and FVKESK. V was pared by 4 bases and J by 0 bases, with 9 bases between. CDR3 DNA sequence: TGTGCCAGCAGCCCCGTGGGTGCAACTAATGAAAAACTGTTTTTT. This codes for CASSPVGATNEKLFF. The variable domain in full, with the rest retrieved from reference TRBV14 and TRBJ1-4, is EAGVTQFPSHSVIEKGQTVTLRCDPISGHDNLYWYRRVMGKEIKFLLHFVKESKQDESGMPNNRFLAERTGGTYSTLKVQPAELEDSGVYFCASSPVGATNEKLFFGSGTQLSVL.